Presented here are 2 T cell receptor beta chains from one specimen sequenced in a study of CD8 T cells in Susac syndrome. After extraction with the RNeasy kit, about 0.45 to 1 ug of the RNA was reverse transcribed using random hexamers. TCRdb re-analysed the immunoSEQ multiplex PCR reads in MiXCR, keeping a single row per CDR3 protein. The repertoire holds some 130,000 distinct CDR3 sequences, with 85% to 95% as singletons. The sample consisted of CD8+ T cells from PBMCs. Receptor source: a human donor with Susac syndrome.

The chain is built from TRBV30 and TRBJ2-3; 7 bases line up with TRBD2. There are 15 residues in the CDR3. V lost 0 bases, J lost 2 bases, and 5 bases stayed unmatched. Germline V CDR1 and CDR2: GTSNPN, SVGIG (reference sequence). The CDR3 protein is CAWSVGAGTTDTQYF. CDR3 DNA sequence: TGTGCCTGGAGTGTTGGAGCGGGGACCACAGATACGCAGTATTTT. Looking up the rest from reference TRBV30 and TRBJ2-3 gives the full variable domain: SQTIHQWPATLVQPVGSPLSLECTVEGTSNPNLYWYRQAAGRGLQLLFYSVGIGQISSEVPQNLSASRPQDRQFILSSKKLLLSDSGFYLCAWSVGAGTTDTQYFGPGTRLTVL.

This clonotype was counted a single time. The V call is TRBV29-1, the J call TRBJ2-5, with a tentative D call TRBD2 (6 bases). The length of the CDR3 is 18 residues. V lost 1 base, J lost 1 base, and 22 bases lay in between. Germline V gives CDR1 SQVTM, CDR2 ANQGSEA. CDR3 coding DNA: TGCAGCGTTGAAGGTGTCCGACGACTAGGAGACCCCCAAGAGACCCAGTACTTC. This translates into CSVEGVRRLGDPQETQYF. The variable domain in full, completed from reference TRBV29-1 and TRBJ2-5, reads SAVISQKPSRDICQRGTSLTIQCQVDSQVTMMFWYRQQPGQSLTLIATANQGSEATYESGFVIDKFPISRPNLTFSTLTVSNMSPEDSSIYLCSVEGVRRLGDPQETQYFGPGTRLLVL.